This T cell receptor beta chain was sequenced for a study of T cells after yellow fever vaccination. The sample holds a few counts of this clonotype. V lost 6 bases and J 0 bases, leaving 12 bases between the germline ends. The CDR3 covers 15 residues. From the 5' RACE reads, TCRdb called clonotypes with MiXCR, one entry per CDR3 protein. Found here are fewer than 500,000 distinct CDR3 sequences, around a sixth of them singletons; the top ten hold 18%. Specimen: PBMCs, collected before the yellow fever booster vaccination. The chain couples TRBV12-3 or TRBV12-4 to TRBJ1-3, with D unresolved. This receptor was obtained from a man in his late teens or twenties who received the YFV17D yellow fever vaccine. Here the CDR3 DNA reads TGTGCCAGCAGCGCTAGGCAGGCCTCTGGAAACACCATATATTTT. Translating it yields CASSARQASGNTIYF.